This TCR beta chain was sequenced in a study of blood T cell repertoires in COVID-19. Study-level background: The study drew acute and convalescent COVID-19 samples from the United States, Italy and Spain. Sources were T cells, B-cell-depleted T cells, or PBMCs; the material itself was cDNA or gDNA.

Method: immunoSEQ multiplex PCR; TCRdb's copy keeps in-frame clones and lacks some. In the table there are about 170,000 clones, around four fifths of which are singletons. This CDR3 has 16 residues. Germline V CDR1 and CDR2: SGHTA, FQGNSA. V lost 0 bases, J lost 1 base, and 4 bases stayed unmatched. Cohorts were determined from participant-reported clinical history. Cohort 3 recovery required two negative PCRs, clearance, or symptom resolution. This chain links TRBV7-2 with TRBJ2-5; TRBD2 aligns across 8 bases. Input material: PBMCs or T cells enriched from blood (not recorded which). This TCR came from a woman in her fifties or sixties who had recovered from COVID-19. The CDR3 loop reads CASSLAAGEGQETQYF. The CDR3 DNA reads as TGTGCCAGCAGCTTAGCAGCGGGGGAGGGCCAAGAGACCCAGTACTTC. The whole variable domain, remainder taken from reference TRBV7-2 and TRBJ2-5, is GAGVSQSPSNKVTEKGKDVELRCDPISGHTALYWYRQSLGQGLEFLIYFQGNSAPDKSGLPSDRFSAERTGGSVSTLTIQRTQQEDSAVYLCASSLAAGEGQETQYFGPGTRLLVL.